The rows below give T cell receptor beta chains drawn from one sample of a study of blood T cell repertoires in COVID-19. Measured with immunoSEQ multiplex PCR; TCRdb has only the in-frame clones, and not every one. The repertoire consists of roughly 170,000 clones, with 70% to 85% occurring once and the leading ten covering about 7%. Sequences were obtained from peripheral blood. Every receptor here comes from a human donor in a cohort sampled during active COVID-19. The CDR3 runs from the conserved cysteine through the conserved F or W. D genes are given only for firm matches. For some rows the clone size is stated as once, few or many, or as a class when expanded; others skip it.

V	J	size	D	CDR3	DNA
TRBV10-3	TRBJ1-2	NA	NA	CAISELGGYTF	TGTGCCATCAGTGAGCTCGGTGGCTACACCTTC
TRBV5-4	TRBJ2-7	NA	TRBD1	CASSLGQGRTYEQYF	TGTGCCAGCAGCTTGGGACAGGGGAGGACCTACGAGCAGTACTTC
TRBV27	TRBJ1-4	NA	TRBD1	CASSRTTGAGRGPEKLFF	TGTGCCAGCAGTAGAACCACAGGGGCCGGCCGCGGCCCTGAAAAACTGTTTTTT
TRBV4-1	TRBJ1-2	few	NA	CASSQGPGGNYGYTF	TGCGCCAGCAGCCAAGGTCCGGGGGGCAACTATGGCTACACCTTC
TRBV4-1	TRBJ1-3	NA	NA	CASSQGGRGVGNTIYF	TGCGCCAGCAGCCAGGGGGGACGGGGGGTTGGAAACACCATATATTTT
TRBV5-6	TRBJ2-1	NA	NA	CASSLGGSNEQFF	TGTGCCAGCAGCTTGGGAGGGTCCAATGAGCAGTTCTTC
TRBV12-3/TRBV12-4	TRBJ2-3	NA	NA	CASNPGTPDTQYF	TGTGCCAGCAACCCCGGGACACCAGATACGCAGTATTTT
TRBV6-5	TRBJ2-7	NA	TRBD2	CASSRGEGYEQYF	TGTGCCAGCAGCCGGGGGGAGGGCTACGAGCAGTACTTC
TRBV4-1	TRBJ2-5	NA	NA	CASSQTLRGQETQYF	TGCGCCAGCAGCCAAACACTGCGGGGCCAAGAGACCCAGTACTTC
TRBV6-5	TRBJ1-6	NA	TRBD1	CASSYETGDTWAPLHF	TGTGCCAGCAGTTACGAAACAGGGGATACATGGGCACCCCTCCACTTT
TRBV4-1	TRBJ2-1	NA	TRBD1	CASSLGTGASSYNEQFF	TGCGCCAGCAGCCTAGGGACAGGGGCGAGCTCCTACAATGAGCAGTTCTTC
TRBV3-1/TRBV3-2	TRBJ1-1	NA	NA	CASSPFLNTEAFF	TGTGCCAGCAGCCCCTTCCTGAACACTGAAGCTTTCTTT
TRBV19	TRBJ2-7	once	TRBD1	CASSRGQGDEQYF	TGTGCCAGTAGTAGGGGACAGGGTGACGAGCAGTACTTC
TRBV5-1	TRBJ2-7	NA	TRBD1	CASSIRTGLAEQYF	TGCGCCAGCAGCATTCGGACAGGTCTGGCCGAGCAGTACTTC
TRBV7-9	TRBJ1-3	NA	TRBD1	CASSLVRDSSGNTIYF	TGTGCCAGCAGCTTAGTCCGGGACAGCTCTGGAAACACCATATATTTT
TRBV19	TRBJ2-5	NA	TRBD1	CARSFRTGAYQETQYF	TGTGCCAGGAGCTTTCGGACAGGGGCGTACCAAGAGACCCAGTACTTC
TRBV2	TRBJ2-1	NA	NA	CARNGDNEQFF	TGTGCCAGGAACGGGGACAATGAGCAGTTCTTC
TRBV3-1/TRBV3-2	TRBJ2-2	NA	TRBD1	CASSPDGGQGETGELFF	TGTGCCAGCAGCCCTGACGGGGGACAGGGAGAGACCGGGGAGCTGTTTTTT
TRBV7-8	TRBJ1-2	once	TRBD1	CASSLEGTERGYTF	TGTGCCAGCAGCTTAGAGGGGACAGAACGAGGCTACACCTTC
TRBV6-6	TRBJ2-3	NA	NA	CASSYGREPRTDTQYF	TGTGCCAGCAGTTACGGACGGGAGCCGCGCACAGATACGCAGTATTTT
TRBV6-2/TRBV6-3	TRBJ1-1	few	NA	CASSRLGLEAFF	TGTGCCAGCAGCCGACTGGGGCTTGAAGCTTTCTTT
TRBV3-1/TRBV3-2	TRBJ1-4	NA	NA	CASSQGTGGAYEKLFF	TGTGCCAGCAGCCAAGGAACGGGGGGCGCCTATGAAAAACTGTTTTTT
TRBV5-1	TRBJ1-1	NA	TRBD1	CASSLSTGDNTEAFF	TGCGCCAGCAGCTTAAGTACAGGGGATAACACTGAAGCTTTCTTT
TRBV19	TRBJ2-5	NA	NA	CASSISSEETQYF	TGTGCCAGTAGTATTTCTAGCGAAGAGACCCAGTACTTC
TRBV7-6	TRBJ2-2	NA	TRBD1	CASSLALTGEVTGELFF	TGTGCCAGCAGCTTAGCCCTGACAGGGGAAGTGACCGGGGAGCTGTTTTTT
TRBV12-3/TRBV12-4	TRBJ1-5	NA	TRBD1	CASTAITDRVHF	TGTGCCAGCACCGCAATCACGGACAGGGTACATTTT
TRBV10-3	TRBJ1-2	NA	NA	CAISRNRAQYGYTF	TGTGCCATCAGTAGGAACAGGGCGCAATATGGCTACACCTTC
TRBV20-1	TRBJ2-3	NA	NA	CSASIGAGADTQYF	TGCAGTGCTAGTATTGGGGCTGGGGCAGATACGCAGTATTTT
TRBV27	TRBJ2-7	once	NA	CASSFTGGDSYEQYF	TGTGCCAGCAGTTTTACAGGGGGGGACTCCTACGAGCAGTACTTC
TRBV29-1	TRBJ1-2	NA	NA	CSVYRSDYGYTF	TGCAGCGTGTACCGCTCGGACTATGGCTACACCTTC
TRBV6-5	TRBJ2-2	NA	TRBD2	CASTLAANTGELFF	TGTGCCAGCACTCTAGCGGCGAACACCGGGGAGCTGTTTTTT
TRBV2	TRBJ2-1	NA	TRBD2	CAINGVSGGLVNEQFF	TGTGCCATTAATGGGGTCAGCGGGGGGCTAGTCAATGAGCAGTTCTTC